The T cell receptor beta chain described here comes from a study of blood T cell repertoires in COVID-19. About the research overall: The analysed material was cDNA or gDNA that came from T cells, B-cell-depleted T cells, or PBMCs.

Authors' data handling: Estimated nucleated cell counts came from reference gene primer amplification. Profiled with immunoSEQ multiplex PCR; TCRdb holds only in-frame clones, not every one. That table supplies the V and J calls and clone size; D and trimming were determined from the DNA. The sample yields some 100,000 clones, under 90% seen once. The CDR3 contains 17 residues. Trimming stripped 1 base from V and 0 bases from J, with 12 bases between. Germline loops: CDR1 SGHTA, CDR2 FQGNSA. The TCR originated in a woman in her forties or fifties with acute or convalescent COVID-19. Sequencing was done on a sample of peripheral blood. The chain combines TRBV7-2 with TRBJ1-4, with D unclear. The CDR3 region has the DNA TGTGCCAGCAGCTTAGTAGCAATAAGAACAACTAATGAAAAACTGTTTTTT. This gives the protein CASSLVAIRTTNEKLFF.